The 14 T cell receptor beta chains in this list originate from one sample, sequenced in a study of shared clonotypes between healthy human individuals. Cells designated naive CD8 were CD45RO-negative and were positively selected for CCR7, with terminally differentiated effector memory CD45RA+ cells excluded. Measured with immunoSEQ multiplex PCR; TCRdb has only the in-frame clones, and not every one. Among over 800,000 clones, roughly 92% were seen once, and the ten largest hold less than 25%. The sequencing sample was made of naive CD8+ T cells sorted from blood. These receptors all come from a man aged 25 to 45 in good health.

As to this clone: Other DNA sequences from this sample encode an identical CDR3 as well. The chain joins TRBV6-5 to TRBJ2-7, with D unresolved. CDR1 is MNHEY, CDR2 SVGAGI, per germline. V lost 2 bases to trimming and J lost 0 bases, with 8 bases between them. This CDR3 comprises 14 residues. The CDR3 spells CASSYGLASYEQYF. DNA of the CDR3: TGTGCCAGCAGTTACGGGTTGGCCTCCTACGAGCAGTACTTC.

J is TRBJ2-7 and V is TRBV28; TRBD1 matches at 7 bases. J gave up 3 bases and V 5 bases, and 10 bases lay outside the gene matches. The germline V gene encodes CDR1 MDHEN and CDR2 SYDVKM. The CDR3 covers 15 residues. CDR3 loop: CASSPGTATGYEQYF. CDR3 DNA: TGTGCCAGCAGTCCAGGGACAGCCACAGGCTACGAGCAGTACTTC.

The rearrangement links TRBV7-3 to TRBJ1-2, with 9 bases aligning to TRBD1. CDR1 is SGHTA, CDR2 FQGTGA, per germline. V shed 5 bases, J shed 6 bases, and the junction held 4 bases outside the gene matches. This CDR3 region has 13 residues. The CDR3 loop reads CASSPTGGDGYTF. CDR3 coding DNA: TGTGCCAGCAGCCCAACAGGGGGCGATGGCTACACCTTC.

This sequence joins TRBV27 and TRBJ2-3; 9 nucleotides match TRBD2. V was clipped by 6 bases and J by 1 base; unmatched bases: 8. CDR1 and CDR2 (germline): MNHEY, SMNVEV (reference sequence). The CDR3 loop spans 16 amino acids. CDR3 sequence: CASSHPRTSGTDTQYF. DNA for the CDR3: TGTGCCAGCAGCCACCCGCGGACTAGCGGCACAGATACGCAGTATTTT.

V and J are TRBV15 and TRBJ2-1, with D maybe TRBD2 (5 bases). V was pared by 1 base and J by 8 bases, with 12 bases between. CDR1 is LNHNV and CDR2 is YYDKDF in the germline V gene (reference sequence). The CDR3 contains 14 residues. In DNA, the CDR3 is TGTGCCACCAGCAGAGGAAACCAAGCGGATGAGCAGTTCTTC. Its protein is CATSRGNQADEQFF.

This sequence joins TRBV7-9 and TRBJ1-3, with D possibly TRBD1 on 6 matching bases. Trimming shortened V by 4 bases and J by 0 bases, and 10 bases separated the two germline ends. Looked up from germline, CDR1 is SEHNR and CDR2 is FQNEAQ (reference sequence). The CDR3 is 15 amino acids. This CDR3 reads CASSSTGISGNTIYF. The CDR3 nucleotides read TGTGCCAGCAGCTCTACAGGGATCTCTGGAAACACCATATATTTT.

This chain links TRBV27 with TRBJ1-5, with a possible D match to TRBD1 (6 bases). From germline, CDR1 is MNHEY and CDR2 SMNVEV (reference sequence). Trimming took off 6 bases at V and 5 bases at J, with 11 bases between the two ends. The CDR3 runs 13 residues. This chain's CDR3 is CASRHGGDQPQHF. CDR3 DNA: TGTGCCAGCAGACATGGGGGCGATCAGCCCCAGCATTTT.

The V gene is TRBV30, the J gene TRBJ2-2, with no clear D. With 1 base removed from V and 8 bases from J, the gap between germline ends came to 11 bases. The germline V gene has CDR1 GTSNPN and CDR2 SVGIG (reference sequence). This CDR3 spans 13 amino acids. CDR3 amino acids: CAWSALRQGELFF. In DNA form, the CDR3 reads TGTGCCTGGAGTGCCCTGCGGCAAGGGGAGCTGTTTTTT.

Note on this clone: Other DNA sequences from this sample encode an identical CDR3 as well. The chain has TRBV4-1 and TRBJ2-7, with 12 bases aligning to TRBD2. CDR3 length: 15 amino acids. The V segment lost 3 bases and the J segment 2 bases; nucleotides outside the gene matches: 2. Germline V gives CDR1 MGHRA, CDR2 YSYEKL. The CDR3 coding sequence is TGCGCCAGCAGCCAGCTAGCGGGAGGGCCCTACGAGCAGTACTTC. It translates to CASSQLAGGPYEQYF.

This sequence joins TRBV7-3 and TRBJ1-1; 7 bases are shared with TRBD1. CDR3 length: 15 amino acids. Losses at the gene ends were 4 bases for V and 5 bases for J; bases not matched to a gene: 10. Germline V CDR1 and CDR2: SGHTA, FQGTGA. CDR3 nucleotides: TGTGCCAGCAGCTCAATTCAACAGGGGCTAACTGAAGCTTTCTTT. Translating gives CASSSIQQGLTEAFF.

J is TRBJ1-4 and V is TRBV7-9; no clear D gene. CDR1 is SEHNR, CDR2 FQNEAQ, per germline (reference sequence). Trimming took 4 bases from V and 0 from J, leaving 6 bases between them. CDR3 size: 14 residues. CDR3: CASSSQTTNEKLFF. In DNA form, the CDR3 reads TGTGCCAGCAGCTCCCAGACAACTAATGAAAAACTGTTTTTT.

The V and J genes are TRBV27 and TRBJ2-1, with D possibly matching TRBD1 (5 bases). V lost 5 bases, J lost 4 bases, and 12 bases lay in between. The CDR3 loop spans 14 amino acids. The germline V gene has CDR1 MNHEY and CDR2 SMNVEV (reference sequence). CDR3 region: CASSRNKGYNEQFF. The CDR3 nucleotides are TGTGCCAGCAGTCGAAATAAGGGGTACAATGAGCAGTTCTTC.

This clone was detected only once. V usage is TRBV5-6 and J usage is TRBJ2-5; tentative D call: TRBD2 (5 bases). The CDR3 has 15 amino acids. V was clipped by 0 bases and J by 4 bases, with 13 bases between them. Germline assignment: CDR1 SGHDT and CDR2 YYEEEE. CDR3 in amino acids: CASSLADASTETQYF. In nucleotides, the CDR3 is TGTGCCAGCAGCTTGGCTGACGCTAGCACAGAGACCCAGTACTTC. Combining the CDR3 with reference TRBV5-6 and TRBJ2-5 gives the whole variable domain DAGVTQSPTHLIKTRGQQVTLRCSPKSGHDTVSWYQQALGQGPQFIFQYYEEEERQRGNFPDRFSGHQFPNYSSELNVNALLLGDSALYLCASSLADASTETQYFGPGTRLLVL.

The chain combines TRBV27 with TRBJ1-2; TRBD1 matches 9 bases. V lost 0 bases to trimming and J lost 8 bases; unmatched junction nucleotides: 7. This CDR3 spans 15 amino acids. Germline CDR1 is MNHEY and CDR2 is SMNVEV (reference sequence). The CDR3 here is CASSLSLQGAQGYTF. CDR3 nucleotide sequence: TGTGCCAGCAGTTTATCGTTACAGGGGGCGCAGGGCTACACCTTC.